These 29 T cell receptor beta chains came from one sample sequenced in a study of shared clonotypes between healthy human individuals. Data came from immunoSEQ multiplex PCR; TCRdb stores just in-frame clones and leaves some out. The sample contains 2,500,000 or so clones, roughly 93% of which appear only once. Sequenced material: naive CD4+ T cells from PBMCs. The subset denotes: CD45RA+ positively selected. The receptors were sampled from a man between 18 and 29 years old in good health. Some clones in this sample may be carry-over from other donors' samples.

The V call is TRBV5-1, the J call TRBJ2-1, with 13 positions matching TRBD2. With 4 bases clipped from V and 7 bases from J, the junction kept 8 bases outside the gene matches. The CDR3 spans 16 residues. The germline CDR1 and CDR2 sequences are SGHRS and YFSETQ. The CDR3 here is CASSLGTSGIGNEQFF. DNA for the CDR3: TGCGCCAGCAGCCTCGGGACTAGCGGGATTGGGAATGAGCAGTTCTTC.

The V call is TRBV6-5, the J call TRBJ2-1, with D possibly being TRBD1 (5 bases). The V end was cut by 6 bases, the J end by 4 bases, with 13 bases between. Looked up from germline, CDR1 is MNHEY and CDR2 is SVGAGI. There are 14 residues in the CDR3. CDR3 in amino acids: CASSQGSLYNEQFF. The DNA for the CDR3 is TGTGCCAGCAGCCAGGGCAGTTTATACAATGAGCAGTTCTTC.

The V call is TRBV7-8, the J call TRBJ1-3; no clear D gene. Trimming cost V 4 bases and J 4 bases, with 14 bases left between them. The CDR3 is 15 residues long. Per germline, CDR1 SGHVS and CDR2 FQNEAQ. The chain's CDR3 is CASSSGQLSGNTIYF. In DNA, the CDR3 is TGTGCCAGCAGCTCGGGCCAGCTCTCGGGAAACACCATATATTTT.

The chain combines TRBV7-3 with TRBJ2-2; 8 positions agree with TRBD1. The CDR3 is 16 amino acids. V lost 4 bases to trimming and J lost 3 bases; unmatched junction nucleotides: 7. From germline, CDR1 is SGHTA and CDR2 FQGTGA. CDR3 DNA: TGTGCCAGCAGCTACCGGCCGGGACAGGACACCGGGGAGCTGTTTTTT. Translating gives CASSYRPGQDTGELFF.

Of note for this clone: Other DNA sequences in this specimen translate into the identical CDR3. The chain joins TRBV5-1 to TRBJ2-7; no reliable D call. There are 13 residues in the CDR3. Trimming pared 0 bases from V and 6 bases from J, leaving 10 bases between. Germline CDR1 SGHRS, CDR2 YFSETQ. The CDR3 DNA is TGCGCCAGCAGCTTGGGACCATCCGGCGAGCAGTACTTC. Protein product: CASSLGPSGEQYF.

This clone has only a few counts. This rearrangement joins TRBV29-1 to TRBJ1-3; D unresolved. The CDR3 runs to 11 residues. V was trimmed by 8 bases and J by 2 bases, leaving 7 bases between them. In germline, CDR1 is SQVTM, CDR2 ANQGSEA. The CDR3 region is CSLETGNTIYF. CDR3 coding DNA: TGCAGCTTAGAGACTGGAAACACCATATATTTT.

The chain employs TRBV19 and TRBJ2-5, with TRBD1 identical over 8 bases. Per germline, CDR1 LNHDA and CDR2 SQIVND (reference sequence). The CDR3 contains 15 residues. Losses at the gene ends were 6 bases for V and 1 base for J; bases not matched to a gene: 7. The CDR3 DNA follows: TGTGCCAGTAGCCCACGGGACAGGCGCCAAGAGACCCAGTACTTC. Its translation is CASSPRDRRQETQYF.

The V and J genes are TRBV6-6 and TRBJ2-2; weak D call: TRBD1 (6 bases). Germline V gene data show CDR1 as MNHNY and CDR2 as SVGAGI (reference sequence). The CDR3 covers 14 residues. V lost 4 bases and J 4 bases, leaving 10 bases between the germline ends. CDR3 DNA: TGTGCCAGCAGTTTCAGGGGCACCACCGGGGAGCTGTTTTTT. Protein sequence: CASSFRGTTGELFF.

A remark on this clone: This same CDR3 is encoded by further DNA sequences in the sample. The chain has TRBV7-2 and TRBJ2-7; D not certain. The CDR3 spans 12 residues. The germline V gene encodes CDR1 SGHTA and CDR2 FQGNSA. V lost 5 bases and J 1 base, leaving 6 bases between the germline ends. The CDR3 sequence is CASSRNSYEQYF. DNA for the CDR3: TGTGCCAGCAGCCGAAATTCCTACGAGCAGTACTTC.

V gene TRBV7-6 combines with J gene TRBJ1-1; 10 nucleotides match TRBD1. There are 15 residues in the CDR3. Germline CDR1 SGHVS, CDR2 FNYEAQ. V shed 3 bases and J 1 base; nucleotides not matched to a gene: 2. This chain's CDR3 is CASSFRDRGNTEAFF. The CDR3 coding sequence is TGTGCCAGCAGCTTCAGGGACAGGGGGAACACTGAAGCTTTCTTT.

The chain is built from TRBV5-1 and TRBJ2-3, with D possibly being TRBD1 or TRBD2 (5 bases each). The CDR3 extends over 14 amino acids. Deletions cut 4 bases from V and 2 bases from J, with 11 bases between. Germline CDR1 is SGHRS and CDR2 is YFSETQ. The CDR3 DNA sequence: TGCGCCAGCAGCCGGGCCGGGACCACAGATACGCAGTATTTT. Its translation: CASSRAGTTDTQYF.

The rearrangement joins TRBV10-3 to TRBJ2-1; tentative D call: TRBD1 (6 bases). The CDR3 length is 15 residues. Germline V gene data show CDR1 as ENHRY and CDR2 as SYGVKD. V shed 4 bases and J shed 7 bases, with 17 bases lying between them. As DNA, the CDR3 is TGTGCCATCAGTGCGACCAGGGGTCTACGGAATGAGCAGTTCTTC. It specifies CAISATRGLRNEQFF.

This clone was recorded once. The chain employs TRBV27 and TRBJ1-2; no definite D call. This CDR3 has 16 amino acids. V lost 3 bases and J 6 bases, leaving 20 bases between the germline ends. Germline assignment: CDR1 MNHEY and CDR2 SMNVEV (reference sequence). The CDR3 loop is CASSFGSNLRLDGYTF. Written as DNA, the CDR3 is TGTGCCAGCAGTTTCGGGTCCAATCTACGCCTGGATGGCTACACCTTC.

CDR3 loop: CSVETGRDYGYTF. Here the CDR3 DNA reads TGCAGCGTTGAAACAGGGAGGGACTATGGCTACACCTTC. The chain couples TRBV29-1 to TRBJ1-2; maybe TRBD1 (6 bases). Trimming removed 2 bases at V and 3 bases at J, with 10 bases between. The germline V gene has CDR1 SQVTM and CDR2 ANQGSEA. The CDR3 is 13 amino acids.

The chain links TRBV5-4 to TRBJ2-7, with TRBD1 matching 8 bases. Germline V gene sequence: CDR1 SGHNT, CDR2 YYREEE (reference sequence). The CDR3 consists of 14 residues. With 2 bases clipped from V and 2 bases from J, the junction kept 3 bases outside the gene matches. In DNA, the CDR3 is TGTGCCAGCAGCTTAAGGGACAGGCCCTACGAGCAGTACTTC. Translating gives CASSLRDRPYEQYF.

This chain links TRBV4-1 with TRBJ2-7; 13 bases align to TRBD2. Unmatched junction bases numbered 10, after V lost 0 bases and J lost 5 bases. Germline CDR1 MGHRA, CDR2 YSYEKL. CDR3 length: 18 amino acids. This chain's CDR3 is CASSQDRGTSGKRDEQYF. CDR3 nucleotide sequence: TGCGCCAGCAGCCAAGACAGGGGGACTAGCGGGAAGAGGGACGAGCAGTACTTC.

The count of this clone is one. This specimen includes other DNA sequences encoding the same CDR3. This chain uses TRBV7-3 with TRBJ2-1, with TRBD2 identical over 8 bases. V shed 5 bases and J 5 bases; nucleotides not matched to a gene: 2. The CDR3 spans 13 residues. Germline assignment: CDR1 SGHTA and CDR2 FQGTGA. The CDR3: CASSPGLDNEQFF. CDR3 nucleotide sequence: TGTGCCAGCAGCCCGGGACTAGACAATGAGCAGTTCTTC.

A remark on this clone: At one end, the junction sequence differs from germline, possibly due to a read error. This chain joins TRBV7-2 and TRBJ1-5; 8 positions agree with TRBD1. The CDR3 sequence is 14 residues long. The germline CDR1 and CDR2 sequences are SGHTA and FQGNSA. The CDR3 loop reads CASSFPGGLVSLNF. CDR3 coding DNA: TGTGCCAGCAGTTTCCCAGGGGGCCTGGTTTCGTTGAATTTT.

The rearrangement joins TRBV9 to TRBJ2-2, with 13 bases lining up with TRBD2. Germline values: CDR1 SGDLS, CDR2 YYNGEE. Unmatched junction bases numbered 6, after V lost 3 bases and J lost 7 bases. The CDR3 covers 16 residues. CDR3 protein: CASSAPGLAGIGELFF. For the CDR3, the DNA is TGTGCCAGCAGCGCTCCGGGACTAGCGGGAATCGGGGAGCTGTTTTTT.

This clone is a singleton in its sample. V is TRBV11-2 and J is TRBJ2-1; D call uncertain. Trimming stripped 5 bases from V and 9 bases from J, with 11 bases between. In germline, CDR1 is SGHAT, CDR2 FQNNGV. CDR3 length: 12 residues. The CDR3 region is CASSRSSGEQFF. CDR3 DNA sequence: TGTGCCAGCAGCAGAAGCTCGGGTGAGCAGTTCTTC.

The chain carries TRBV7-3 and TRBJ2-1, with 11 bases identical to TRBD2. Germline assignment: CDR1 SGHTA and CDR2 FQGTGA. The CDR3 consists of 13 residues. The ends lost 5 bases at V and 15 bases at J; junction bases unmatched: 9. CDR3: CASSLTTSGSLFF. DNA of the CDR3: TGTGCCAGCAGCCTTACTACTAGCGGGAGTTTGTTCTTC.

CDR3 DNA: TGTGCCAGCAGACCCGGGACTAGCTCTATCGATGAGCAGTTCTTC. It translates to CASRPGTSSIDEQFF. The chain joins TRBV25-1 to TRBJ2-1; 9 positions agree with TRBD2. Germline CDR1 and CDR2: MGHDK and SYGVNS. CDR3 length equals 15 residues. Germline trimming cut 6 bases from V and 8 bases from J; bases unmatched to any gene: 11.

The V gene is TRBV30, the J gene TRBJ2-1; possible D gene TRBD2, 6 bases. CDR1 and CDR2 from the germline V gene are GTSNPN and SVGIG (reference sequence). V was shortened by 4 bases and J by 9 bases, with 19 bases between the two germline ends. This CDR3 has 14 residues. In nucleotides, the CDR3 is TGTGCCTGGAACTCGGCCCTCCTCGGGGGTGAGCAGTTCTTC. This gives the protein CAWNSALLGGEQFF.

V and J are TRBV28 and TRBJ2-7, with 7 positions matching TRBD2. The germline V gene encodes CDR1 MDHEN and CDR2 SYDVKM. The CDR3 contains 13 residues. The trim removed 3 bases at V and 5 bases at J, leaving 4 bases unmatched. CDR3 nucleotide sequence: TGTGCCAGCAGTTTGGGAGGGCACGACGAGCAGTACTTC. Protein product: CASSLGGHDEQYF.

CDR3 sequence (DNA): TGCGCCAGCAGCTCCCAGGGACTAGCGGGAGTTCTTGAGCAGTTCTTC. Translating it yields CASSSQGLAGVLEQFF. The chain combines TRBV5-1 with TRBJ2-1; 14 bases are shared with TRBD2. CDR1 SGHRS and CDR2 YFSETQ come from the germline V gene. The CDR3 consists of 16 residues. The trim removed 3 bases at V and 9 bases at J, leaving 8 bases unmatched.

Remarks on this clone: Other DNA sequences in this sample translate to the same CDR3. The rearrangement links TRBV28 to TRBJ2-7; D remains unclear. This CDR3 has 12 amino acids. V lost 2 bases and J lost 1, with 3 bases in between. Per the germline V gene, CDR1 is MDHEN and CDR2 is SYDVKM. CDR3 bases: TGTGCCAGCAGTTTAATTTCCTACGAGCAGTACTTC. It codes for CASSLISYEQYF.

V usage is TRBV28 and J usage is TRBJ2-1; 8 bases are shared with TRBD2. The length of the CDR3 is 17 residues. Trimming removed 2 bases from V and 1 base from J; junction bases left unmatched: 7. CDR1 and CDR2 from the germline V gene are MDHEN and SYDVKM. CDR3 loop: CASSLISSGGSYNEQFF. CDR3 coding DNA: TGTGCCAGCAGTTTAATCAGTTCGGGGGGGTCCTACAATGAGCAGTTCTTC.

This rearrangement joins TRBV7-6 to TRBJ2-1, with D uncertain. Germline V CDR1 and CDR2: SGHVS, FNYEAQ. The CDR3 spans 18 residues. Trimming pared 0 bases from V and 0 bases from J, leaving 15 bases between. The CDR3 nucleotides are TGTGCCAGCAGCTTAGCGCGAGGTGGGCTGAGCTCCTACAATGAGCAGTTCTTC. It encodes CASSLARGGLSSYNEQFF.

A single count supports this clone. The same CDR3 also results from other DNA sequences found in this sample. The CDR3 nucleotides are TGTGCCAGCAGCTTAGGGCGATTCAGCGATACGCAGTATTTT. It translates to CASSLGRFSDTQYF. The chain recombines TRBV7-2 with TRBJ2-3; D remains unclear. V was clipped by 1 base and J by 6 bases, with 11 bases between them. Germline CDR1 SGHTA, CDR2 FQGNSA. CDR3 length: 14 residues.